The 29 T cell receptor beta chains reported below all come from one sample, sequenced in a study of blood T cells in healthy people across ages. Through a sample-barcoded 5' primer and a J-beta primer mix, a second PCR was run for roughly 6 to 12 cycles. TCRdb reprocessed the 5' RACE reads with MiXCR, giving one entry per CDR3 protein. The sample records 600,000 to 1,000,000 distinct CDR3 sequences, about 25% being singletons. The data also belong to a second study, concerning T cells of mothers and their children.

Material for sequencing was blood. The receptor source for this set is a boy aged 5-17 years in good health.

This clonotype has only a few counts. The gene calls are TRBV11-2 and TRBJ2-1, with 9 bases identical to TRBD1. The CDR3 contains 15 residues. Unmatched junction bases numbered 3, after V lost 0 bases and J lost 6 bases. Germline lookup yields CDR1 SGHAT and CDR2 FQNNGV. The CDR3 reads CASSLDVTGGNEQFF. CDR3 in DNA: TGTGCCAGCAGCTTAGATGTGACAGGGGGCAATGAGCAGTTCTTC.

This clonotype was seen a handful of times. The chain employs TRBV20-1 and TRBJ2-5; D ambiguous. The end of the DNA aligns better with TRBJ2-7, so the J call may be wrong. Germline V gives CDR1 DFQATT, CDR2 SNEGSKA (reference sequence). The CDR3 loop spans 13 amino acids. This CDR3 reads CSASGSLSYEQYF. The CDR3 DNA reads TGCAGTGCTAGTGGCTCGTTGTCCTACGAGCAGTACTTC.

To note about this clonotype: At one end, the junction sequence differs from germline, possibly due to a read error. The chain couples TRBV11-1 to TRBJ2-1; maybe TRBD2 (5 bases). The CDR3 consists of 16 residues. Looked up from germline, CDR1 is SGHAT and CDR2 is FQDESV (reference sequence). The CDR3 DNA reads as TGTGCCAGCAGCCCACTTGGGAGAAGCTCCTACAATGAGCAGTCCTTC. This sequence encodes CASSPLGRSSYNEQSF.

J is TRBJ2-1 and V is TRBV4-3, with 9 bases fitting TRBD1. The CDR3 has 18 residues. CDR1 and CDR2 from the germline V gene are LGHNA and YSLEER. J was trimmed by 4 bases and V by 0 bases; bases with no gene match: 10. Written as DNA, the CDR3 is TGCGCCAGCAGCCAAGATGCCGGGACAGGGAGTAAGTACAATGAGCAGTTCTTC. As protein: CASSQDAGTGSKYNEQFF.

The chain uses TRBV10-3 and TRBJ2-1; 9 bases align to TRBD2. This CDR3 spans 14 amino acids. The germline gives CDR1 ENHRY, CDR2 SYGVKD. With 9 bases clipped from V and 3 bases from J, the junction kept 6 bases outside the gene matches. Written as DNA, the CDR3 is TGTGCCATTTCTAGCGGGATTAGCTACAATGAGCAGTTCTTC. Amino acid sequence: CAISSGISYNEQFF.

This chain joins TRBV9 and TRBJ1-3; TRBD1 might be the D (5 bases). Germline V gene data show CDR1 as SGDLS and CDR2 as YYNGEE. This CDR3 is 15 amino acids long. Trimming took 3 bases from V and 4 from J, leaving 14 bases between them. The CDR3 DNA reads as TGTGCCAGCAGCGGGAGTGTGGGGCCCGGAAACACCATATATTTT. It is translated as CASSGSVGPGNTIYF.

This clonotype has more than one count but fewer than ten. CDR3 bases: TGCGCCAGCAGCTTTCAGGCGCTCTATAATTCACCCCTCCACTTT. It codes for CASSFQALYNSPLHF. V usage is TRBV4-3 and J usage is TRBJ1-6; unclear D gene. Germline values: CDR1 LGHNA, CDR2 YSLEER. The CDR3 loop spans 15 amino acids. Trimming removed 5 bases from V and 3 bases from J, with 11 bases in between.

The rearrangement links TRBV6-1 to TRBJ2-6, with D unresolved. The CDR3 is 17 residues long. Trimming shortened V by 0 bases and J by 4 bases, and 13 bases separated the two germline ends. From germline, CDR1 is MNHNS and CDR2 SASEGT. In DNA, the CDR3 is TGTGCCAGCAGTGAAGCGCACGGTGGTTTAGGGGCCAACGTCCTGACTTTC. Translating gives CASSEAHGGLGANVLTF.

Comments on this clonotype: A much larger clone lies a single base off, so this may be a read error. The CDR3 sequence is CASNEETQYF. The CDR3 coding sequence is TGTGCCAGCAATGAAGAGACCCAGTACTTC. The J gene is TRBJ2-5, the V gene TRBV25-1; D gene ambiguous. The CDR3 sequence is 10 residues long. Per germline, CDR1 MGHDK and CDR2 SYGVNS.

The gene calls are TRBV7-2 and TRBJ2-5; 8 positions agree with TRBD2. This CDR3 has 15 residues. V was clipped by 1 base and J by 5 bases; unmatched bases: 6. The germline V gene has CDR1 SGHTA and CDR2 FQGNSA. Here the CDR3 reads CASSLEFSGTETQYF. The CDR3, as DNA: TGTGCCAGCAGCTTAGAGTTTAGCGGGACGGAGACCCAGTACTTC.

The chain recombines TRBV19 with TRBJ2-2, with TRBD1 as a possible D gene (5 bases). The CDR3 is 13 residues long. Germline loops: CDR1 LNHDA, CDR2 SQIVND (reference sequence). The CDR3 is CASDTANTGELFF. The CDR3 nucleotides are TGTGCTTCGGACACCGCGAACACCGGGGAGCTGTTTTTT.

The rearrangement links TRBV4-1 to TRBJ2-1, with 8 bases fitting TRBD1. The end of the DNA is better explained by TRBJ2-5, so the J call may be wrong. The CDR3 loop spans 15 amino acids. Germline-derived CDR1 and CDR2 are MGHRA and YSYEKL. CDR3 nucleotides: TGCGCCAGCAGCCAAGGCTTGACAGGGGCGGAGACCCAGTACTTC. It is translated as CASSQGLTGAETQYF.

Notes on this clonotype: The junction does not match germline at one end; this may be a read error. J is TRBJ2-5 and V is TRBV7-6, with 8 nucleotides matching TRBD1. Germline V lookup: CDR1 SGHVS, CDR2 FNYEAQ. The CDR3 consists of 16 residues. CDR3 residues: CASSLWTGSSQGTQYF. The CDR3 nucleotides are TGTGCCAGCAGCTTATGGACAGGGTCTTCCCAAGGGACCCAGTACTTC.

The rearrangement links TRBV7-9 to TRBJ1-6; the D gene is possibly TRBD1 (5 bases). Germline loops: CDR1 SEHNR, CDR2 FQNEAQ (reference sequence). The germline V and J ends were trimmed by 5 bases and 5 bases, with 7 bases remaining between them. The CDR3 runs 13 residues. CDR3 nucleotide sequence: TGTGCCAGCAGCAGGGGTAATAATTCACCCCTCCACTTT. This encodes CASSRGNNSPLHF.

CDR3 residues: CASSYESWDGVGETQYF. Here the CDR3 DNA reads TGTGCCAGCAGTTACGAGTCTTGGGACGGGGTAGGAGAGACCCAGTACTTC. The V and J genes are TRBV6-5 and TRBJ2-5, with D tentatively TRBD1 or TRBD2 (5 bases each). CDR1 is MNHEY, CDR2 SVGAGI, per germline. V was shortened by 2 bases and J by 4 bases, with 20 bases between the two germline ends. CDR3 length: 17 residues.

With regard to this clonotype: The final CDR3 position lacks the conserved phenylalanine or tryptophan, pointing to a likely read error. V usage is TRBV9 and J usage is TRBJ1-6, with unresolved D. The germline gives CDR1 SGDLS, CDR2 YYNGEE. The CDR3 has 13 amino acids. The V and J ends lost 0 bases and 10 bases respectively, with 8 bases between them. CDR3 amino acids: CASSVEVASPLHL. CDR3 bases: TGTGCCAGCAGCGTAGAAGTGGCCTCACCCCTCCACCTT.

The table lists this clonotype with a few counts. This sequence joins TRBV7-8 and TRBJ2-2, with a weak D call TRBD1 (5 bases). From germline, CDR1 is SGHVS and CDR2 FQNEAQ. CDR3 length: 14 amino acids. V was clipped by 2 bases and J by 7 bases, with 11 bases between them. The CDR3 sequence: CASSLFRGGGELFF. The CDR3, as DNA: TGTGCCAGCAGCTTATTTAGGGGTGGCGGGGAGCTGTTTTTT.

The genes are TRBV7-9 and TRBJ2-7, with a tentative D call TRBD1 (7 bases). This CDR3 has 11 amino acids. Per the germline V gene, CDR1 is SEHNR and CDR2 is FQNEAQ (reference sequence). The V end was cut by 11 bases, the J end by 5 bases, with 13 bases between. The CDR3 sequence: CAVDREDEQYF. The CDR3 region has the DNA TGTGCCGTCGACAGGGAGGACGAGCAGTACTTC.

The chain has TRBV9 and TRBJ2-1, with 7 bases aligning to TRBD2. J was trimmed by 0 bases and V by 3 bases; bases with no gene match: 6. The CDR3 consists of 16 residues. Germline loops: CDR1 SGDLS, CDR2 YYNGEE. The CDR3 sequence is CASSGASGSSYNEQFF. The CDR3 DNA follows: TGTGCCAGCAGCGGGGCTAGCGGAAGCTCCTACAATGAGCAGTTCTTC.

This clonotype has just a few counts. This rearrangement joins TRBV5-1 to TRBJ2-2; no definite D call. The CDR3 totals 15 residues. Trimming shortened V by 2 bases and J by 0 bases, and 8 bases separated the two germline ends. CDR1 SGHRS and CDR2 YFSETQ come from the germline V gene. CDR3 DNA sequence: TGCGCCAGCAGCTTCTCGGAAGCGAACACCGGGGAGCTGTTTTTT. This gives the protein CASSFSEANTGELFF.

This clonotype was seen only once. The CDR3 is CASSQIIGEDEQYF. DNA for the CDR3: TGTGCCAGCAGCCAGATCATAGGGGAGGACGAGCAGTACTTC. The rearrangement links TRBV14 to TRBJ2-7, with a tentative D call TRBD2 (6 bases). With 3 bases removed from V and 5 bases from J, the gap between germline ends came to 14 bases. The germline gives CDR1 SGHDN, CDR2 FVKESK. The CDR3 covers 14 residues. The entire variable domain, with the rest obtained from reference TRBV14 and TRBJ2-7, is as follows: EAGVTQFPSHSVIEKGQTVTLRCDPISGHDNLYWYRRVMGKEIKFLLHFVKESKQDESGMPNNRFLAERTGGTYSTLKVQPAELEDSGVYFCASSQIIGEDEQYFGPGTRLTVT.

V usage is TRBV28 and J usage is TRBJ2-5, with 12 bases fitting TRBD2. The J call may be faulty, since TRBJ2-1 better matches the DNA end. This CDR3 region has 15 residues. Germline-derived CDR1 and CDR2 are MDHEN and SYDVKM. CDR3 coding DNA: TGTGCCAGCAGGGAACGACTAGCGGGAGTTGTGGAGCAGTTCTTC. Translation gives CASRERLAGVVEQFF.

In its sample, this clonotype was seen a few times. The CDR3 DNA sequence: TGCAGCGTTGAAGACTGGCCTCCGGGCAATGCTTTCTTT. Its translation: CSVEDWPPGNAFF. The chain is built from TRBV29-1 and TRBJ1-1; D unresolved. V lost 0 bases to trimming and J lost 11 bases, with 16 bases between them. Germline V lookup: CDR1 SQVTM, CDR2 ANQGSEA. CDR3 length: 13 amino acids.

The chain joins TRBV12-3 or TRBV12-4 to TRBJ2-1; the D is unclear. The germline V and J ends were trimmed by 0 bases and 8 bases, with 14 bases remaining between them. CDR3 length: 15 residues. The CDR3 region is CASSLAAAIDYEQFF. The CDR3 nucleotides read TGTGCCAGCAGTTTAGCGGCGGCTATCGATTATGAGCAGTTCTTC.

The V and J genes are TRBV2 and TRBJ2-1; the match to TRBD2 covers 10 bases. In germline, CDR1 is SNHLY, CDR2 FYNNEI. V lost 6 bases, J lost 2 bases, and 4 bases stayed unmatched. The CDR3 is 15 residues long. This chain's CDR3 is CASSSLAGTYNEQFF. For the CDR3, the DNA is TGTGCCAGCAGCTCACTAGCGGGAACCTACAATGAGCAGTTCTTC.

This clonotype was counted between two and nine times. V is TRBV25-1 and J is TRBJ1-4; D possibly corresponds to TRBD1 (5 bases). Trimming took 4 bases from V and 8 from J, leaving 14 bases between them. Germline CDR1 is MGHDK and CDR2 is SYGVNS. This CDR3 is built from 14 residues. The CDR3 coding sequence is TGTGCCAGCAGTGTACGGGACGTCGTAGAAAAACTGTTTTTT. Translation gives CASSVRDVVEKLFF.

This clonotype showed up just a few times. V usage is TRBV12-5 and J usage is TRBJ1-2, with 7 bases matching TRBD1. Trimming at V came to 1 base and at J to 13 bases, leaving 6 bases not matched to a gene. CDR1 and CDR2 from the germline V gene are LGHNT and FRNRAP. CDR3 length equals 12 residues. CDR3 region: CASGLGQGQPTF. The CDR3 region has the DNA TGTGCTAGTGGTTTGGGTCAGGGACAGCCCACCTTC.

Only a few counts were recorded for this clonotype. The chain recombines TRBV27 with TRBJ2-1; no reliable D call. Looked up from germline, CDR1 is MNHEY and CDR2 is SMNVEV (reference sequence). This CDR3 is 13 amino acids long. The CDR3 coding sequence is TGTGCAGATCTCGGACGGCTCTACAATGAGCAGTTCTTC. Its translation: CADLGRLYNEQFF.

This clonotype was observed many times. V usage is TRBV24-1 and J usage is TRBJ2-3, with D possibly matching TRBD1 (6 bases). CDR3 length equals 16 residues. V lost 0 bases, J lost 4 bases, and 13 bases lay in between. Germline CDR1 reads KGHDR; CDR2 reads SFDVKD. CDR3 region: CATSDLGSGVADTQYF. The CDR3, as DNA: TGTGCCACCAGTGATTTGGGGTCAGGGGTAGCAGATACGCAGTATTTT.